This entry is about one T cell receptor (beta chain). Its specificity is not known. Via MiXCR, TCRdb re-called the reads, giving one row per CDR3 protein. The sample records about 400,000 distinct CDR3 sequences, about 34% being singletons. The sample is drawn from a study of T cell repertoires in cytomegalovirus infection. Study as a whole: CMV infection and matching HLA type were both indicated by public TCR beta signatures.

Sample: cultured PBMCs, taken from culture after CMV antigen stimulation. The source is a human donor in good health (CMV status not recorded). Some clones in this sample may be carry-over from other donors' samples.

The CDR3 coding sequence is TGTGCCGGGCAAGGGCTGGGCAATCAGCCCCAGCATTTT. Protein sequence: CAGQGLGNQPQHF. The chain carries TRBV6-1 and TRBJ1-5; unclear D gene. V was pared by 11 bases and J by 2 bases, with 13 bases between. This CDR3 has 13 amino acids. Germline CDR1 reads MNHNS; CDR2 reads SASEGT.